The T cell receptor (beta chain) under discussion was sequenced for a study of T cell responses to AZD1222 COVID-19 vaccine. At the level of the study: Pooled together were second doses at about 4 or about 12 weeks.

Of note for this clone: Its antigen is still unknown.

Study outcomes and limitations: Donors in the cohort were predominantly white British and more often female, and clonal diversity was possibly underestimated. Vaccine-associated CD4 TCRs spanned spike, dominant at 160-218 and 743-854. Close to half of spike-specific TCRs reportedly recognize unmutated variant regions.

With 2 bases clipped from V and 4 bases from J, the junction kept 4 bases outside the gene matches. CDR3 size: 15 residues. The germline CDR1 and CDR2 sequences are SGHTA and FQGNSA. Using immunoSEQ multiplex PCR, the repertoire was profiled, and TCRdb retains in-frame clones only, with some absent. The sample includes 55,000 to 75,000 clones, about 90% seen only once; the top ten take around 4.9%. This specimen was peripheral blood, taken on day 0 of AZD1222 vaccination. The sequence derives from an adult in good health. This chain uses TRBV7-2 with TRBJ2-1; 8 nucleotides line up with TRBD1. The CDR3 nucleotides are TGTGCCAGCAGCTTAAGCAGACAGGGGTACAATGAGCAGTTCTTC. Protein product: CASSLSRQGYNEQFF. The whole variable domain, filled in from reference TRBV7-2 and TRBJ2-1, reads GAGVSQSPSNKVTEKGKDVELRCDPISGHTALYWYRQSLGQGLEFLIYFQGNSAPDKSGLPSDRFSAERTGGSVSTLTIQRTQQEDSAVYLCASSLSRQGYNEQFFGPGTRLTVL.